The 23 T cell receptor beta chains below were found in one sample sequenced in a study of T-cell reconstitution after alpha-beta-depleted transplantation in children. Unique molecular identifiers featured in how the TCRbeta library was prepared. TCRdb called the PCR reads again in MiXCR, with one record for every CDR3 protein. Here the sample spans approximately 220,000 distinct CDR3 sequences, approximately 19% being singletons. The sample in question was PBMCs, mostly from graft donor cells, obtained 360 days after TCRalphabeta/CD19-depleted stem cell transplant. These receptors were obtained from a male patient between 2 and 9 years old who had a stem cell transplant for acute lymphoblastic leukemia, so the T cells may come from the graft donor.

In its sample, this clonotype was seen a few times. The chain uses TRBV5-1 and TRBJ2-5; D unclear. Germline CDR1 reads SGHRS; CDR2 reads YFSETQ. With 1 base removed from V and 3 bases from J, the gap between germline ends came to 7 bases. This CDR3 spans 13 amino acids. The CDR3 here is CASSLHQKETQYF. In nucleotides, the CDR3 is TGCGCCAGCAGCTTGCATCAAAAAGAGACCCAGTACTTC.

CDR3 in DNA: TGTGCCAGCAGCTCCCTAACAGTTCAAGAGACCCAGTACTTC. Protein: CASSSLTVQETQYF. J is TRBJ2-5 and V is TRBV27; D is ambiguous. The ends were cut back, 6 bases at V and 2 bases at J, with 13 bases in the middle. This CDR3 contains 14 residues. CDR1 is MNHEY and CDR2 is SMNVEV in the germline V gene (reference sequence).

This clonotype was observed a handful of times. The rearrangement uses TRBV9 and TRBJ1-4; the D gene is possibly TRBD1 (5 bases). Per germline, CDR1 SGDLS and CDR2 YYNGEE. This CDR3 region has 15 residues. Between the trimmed V and J ends, which lost 3 bases and 7 bases, there was a span of 16 bases. The CDR3 sequence: CASSATSGALEKLFF. The CDR3 nucleotides read TGTGCCAGCAGCGCGACCTCCGGGGCTCTTGAAAAACTGTTTTTT.

In this sample, this clonotype turned up a few times. The rearrangement uses TRBV20-1 and TRBJ2-1; 8 bases agree with TRBD2. Germline CDR1 and CDR2: DFQATT and SNEGSKA (reference sequence). This CDR3 region has 12 residues. The J segment lost 10 bases and the V segment lost 6 bases, leaving 8 bases of the junction unmatched. CDR3 nucleotides: TGCAGTGCCAGCGGGGGTATAGGGGAGCAGTTCTTC. This translates into CSASGGIGEQFF.

In its sample, this clonotype was seen a few times. V and J are TRBV20-1 and TRBJ2-7, with a weak D call TRBD2 (6 bases). The CDR3 totals 15 residues. The ends were cut back, 5 bases at V and 0 bases at J, with 17 bases in the middle. Germline V gives CDR1 DFQATT, CDR2 SNEGSKA (reference sequence). The CDR3 DNA follows: TGCAGTGCTGGCGGGACCCCCCGGGGCTCCTACGAGCAGTACTTC. Translation: CSAGGTPRGSYEQYF.

V usage is TRBV5-1 and J usage is TRBJ2-2, with D possibly matching TRBD2 (6 bases). Germline-derived CDR1 and CDR2 are SGHRS and YFSETQ. V was pared by 4 bases and J by 3 bases, with 13 bases between. The CDR3 is 15 amino acids. The CDR3 DNA reads TGCGCCAGCAGCCCCGGGACTCCAGACACCGGGGAGCTGTTTTTT. Protein: CASSPGTPDTGELFF.

This clonotype appeared a few times. This chain uses TRBV6-4 with TRBJ2-1, with TRBD2 identical over 7 bases. The CDR3 extends over 14 amino acids. V shed 6 bases and J 5 bases; nucleotides not matched to a gene: 7. Germline CDR1 MRHNA, CDR2 SNTAGT. The CDR3 spells CASRRDYPDNEQFF. CDR3 nucleotides: TGTGCCAGCAGACGGGACTACCCCGACAATGAGCAGTTCTTC.

The chain is built from TRBV5-5 and TRBJ2-3, with a tentative D call TRBD1 (6 bases). This CDR3 contains 15 residues. Germline CDR1 and CDR2: SGHKS and YYEKEE (reference sequence). V shed 0 bases and J shed 6 bases, with 14 bases lying between them. CDR3 amino acids: CASSLDHRERDTQYF. CDR3 bases: TGTGCCAGCAGCTTGGATCACAGGGAAAGGGATACGCAGTATTTT. The variable domain in full, with the rest retrieved from reference TRBV5-5 and TRBJ2-3, is DAGVTQSPTHLIKTRGQQVTLRCSPISGHKSVSWYQQVLGQGPQFIFQYYEKEERGRGNFPDRFSARQFPNYSSELNVNALLLGDSALYLCASSLDHRERDTQYFGPGTRLTVL.

This clonotype has only a few counts. The chain is built from TRBV11-3 and TRBJ2-7; D is unresolved. V was clipped by 0 bases and J by 6 bases, with 12 bases between them. The CDR3 sequence is 14 residues long. The germline CDR1 and CDR2 sequences are SGHNT and YENEEA. The CDR3 here is CASSLDGDLGEQYF. The CDR3 nucleotides read TGTGCCAGCAGCTTAGATGGGGATCTGGGCGAGCAGTACTTC. The entire variable domain, with the rest obtained from reference TRBV11-3 and TRBJ2-7, is as follows: EAGVVQSPRYKIIEKKQPVAFWCNPISGHNTLYWYLQNLGQGPELLIRYENEEAVDDSQLPKDRFSAERLKGVDSTLKIQPAELGDSAVYLCASSLDGDLGEQYFGPGTRLTVT.

The chain carries TRBV10-3 and TRBJ1-4; TRBD1 matches at 7 bases. V dropped 6 bases and J dropped 0; count of bases not matched to a gene: 7. Per germline, CDR1 ENHRY and CDR2 SYGVKD. The CDR3 contains 16 residues. CDR3 bases: TGTGCCATCAGATCCTCCACAGGGGCAACTAATGAAAAACTGTTTTTT. This codes for CAIRSSTGATNEKLFF.

There are a few counts of this clonotype. The V gene is TRBV20-1, the J gene TRBJ2-2; possibly TRBD2 for D (6 bases). The ends were cut back, 3 bases at V and 0 bases at J, with 17 bases in the middle. The germline gives CDR1 DFQATT, CDR2 SNEGSKA (reference sequence). There are 17 residues in the CDR3. Here the CDR3 DNA reads TGCAGTGCTAGTAATCAGCTCCTAGCGACGAACACCGGGGAGCTGTTTTTT. Its translation: CSASNQLLATNTGELFF.

This clonotype has just a few counts. The chain is built from TRBV7-2 and TRBJ1-2, with unresolved D. Germline lookup yields CDR1 SGHTA and CDR2 FQGNSA. The V end lost 4 bases, the J end lost 4 bases, and 10 bases lay between the germline ends. The CDR3 is made up of 13 amino acids. CDR3 sequence reads: CASSSNDGYGYTF. CDR3 bases: TGTGCCAGCAGCTCCAATGACGGCTATGGCTACACCTTC.

In this sample, this clonotype turned up a few times. V and J are TRBV2 and TRBJ2-1; D gene unclear. This CDR3 region has 12 residues. V lost 4 bases, J lost 10 bases, and 11 bases lay in between. Germline CDR1 SNHLY, CDR2 FYNNEI. For the CDR3, the DNA is TGTGCCAGCAGTGTCAGGAAAAACGAGCAGTTCTTC. This sequence encodes CASSVRKNEQFF.

The chain links TRBV12-3 or TRBV12-4 to TRBJ2-7, with TRBD2 matching 7 bases. The CDR3 covers 11 residues. Trimming at V came to 9 bases and at J to 6 bases, leaving 5 bases not matched to a gene. DNA for the CDR3: TGTGCCAGTGGGAGGGGTCCCGAGCAGTACTTC. It specifies CASGRGPEQYF.

This clonotype occurred many times. CDR3 region: CASSDSPGNYGYTF. CDR3 in DNA: TGTGCCAGCAGTGACTCTCCAGGAAACTATGGCTACACCTTC. The chain is built from TRBV6-4 and TRBJ1-2; no firm D call. Per the germline V gene, CDR1 is MRHNA and CDR2 is SNTAGT. V lost 0 bases to trimming and J lost 2 bases, with 7 bases between them. The CDR3 covers 14 residues.

There are a few counts of this clonotype. The V and J genes are TRBV7-2 and TRBJ2-2, with 7 bases that match TRBD2. The CDR3 is made up of 17 amino acids. The ends lost 0 bases at V and 1 base at J; junction bases unmatched: 5. CDR1 and CDR2 (germline): SGHTA, FQGNSA. Here the CDR3 reads CASSLASSSGNTGELFF. The CDR3 DNA reads TGTGCCAGCAGCTTAGCCTCGTCTAGCGGGAACACCGGGGAGCTGTTTTTT.

This clonotype was recorded a few times. The chain links TRBV28 to TRBJ1-3; no firm D call. From germline, CDR1 is MDHEN and CDR2 SYDVKM. This CDR3 spans 14 amino acids. V lost 8 bases and J lost 0, with 11 bases in between. In nucleotides, the CDR3 is TGTGCCAGCGGGGAGAAGTACTCTGGAAACACCATATATTTT. Translation: CASGEKYSGNTIYF.

The CDR3 is CASSPRRLSTDTQYF. CDR3 sequence (DNA): TGTGCCAGCAGCCCAAGACGGTTATCCACAGATACGCAGTATTTT. This chain connects TRBV7-6 to TRBJ2-3; D uncertain. This CDR3 spans 15 amino acids. Looked up from germline, CDR1 is SGHVS and CDR2 is FNYEAQ. Trimming cost V 5 bases and J 2 bases, with 14 bases left between them.

This clonotype was found many times. The genes are TRBV5-1 and TRBJ2-1, with 8 bases matching TRBD2. This CDR3 has 16 amino acids. V shed 0 bases and J 5 bases; nucleotides not matched to a gene: 7. CDR1 and CDR2 from the germline V gene are SGHRS and YFSETQ. DNA for the CDR3: TGCGCCAGCAGCTTGGGGTCGGGGGGGCCGAACAATGAGCAGTTCTTC. Amino acids: CASSLGSGGPNNEQFF.

This clonotype was counted only a few times. The gene calls are TRBV12-3 or TRBV12-4 and TRBJ2-7; D is ambiguous. The CDR3 has 13 residues. V was cut by 3 bases and J by 4 bases, with 10 bases left in between. The CDR3 region has the DNA TGTGCCAGCAGTTTGCTAAGCCTGTACGAGCAGTACTTC. Translation: CASSLLSLYEQYF.

This clonotype has a handful of counts. The gene calls are TRBV5-1 and TRBJ1-1; tentatively, D is TRBD1 (5 bases). The CDR3 is 15 amino acids. The germline V gene has CDR1 SGHRS and CDR2 YFSETQ. The ends were cut back, 2 bases at V and 0 bases at J, with 11 bases in the middle. The CDR3 nucleotides read TGCGCCAGCAGCTTAACAGGCCCCATGAACACTGAAGCTTTCTTT. Protein sequence: CASSLTGPMNTEAFF.

The chain joins TRBV12-3 or TRBV12-4 to TRBJ2-7; maybe TRBD2 (6 bases). CDR3 length equals 14 residues. Trimming pared 7 bases from V and 4 bases from J, leaving 17 bases between. CDR3 in amino acids: CASNLWPSVYEQYF. The CDR3 DNA is TGTGCCAGCAACCTCTGGCCTAGCGTATACGAGCAGTACTTC.

This chain joins TRBV6-2 or TRBV6-3 and TRBJ1-2; TRBD1 matches at 7 bases. This CDR3 has 14 amino acids. Trimming took 2 bases from V and 4 from J; bases not matched to a gene: 4. Per germline, CDR1 MNHEY and CDR2 SVGEGT. The CDR3 DNA reads as TGTGCCAGCAGTTACGCCGGGACAGCCTATGGCTACACCTTC. It translates to CASSYAGTAYGYTF.